A single T cell receptor (beta chain) is shown here with its context. This entry comes from a study of cytomegalovirus exposure and HLA in healthy donors. Use of 60 Vbeta and 13 Jbeta primers characterized the PCR. Using immunoSEQ multiplex PCR, the repertoire was profiled, and TCRdb retains in-frame clones only, with some absent. In the table there are roughly 110,000 clones, 60% to 75% of which are singletons. The V gene lost 2 bases and the J gene lost 2 bases, with 13 bases spanning the gap. Germline CDR1 SNHLY, CDR2 FYNNEI. The CDR3 extends over 16 amino acids. The sequence came from a male donor in good health and CMV-seropositive. Input material: PBMCs. The rearrangement joins TRBV2 to TRBJ1-5, with D hard to call. CDR3 amino acids: CASSERTPVGNQPQHF. Here the CDR3 DNA reads TGTGCCAGCAGTGAAAGGACTCCGGTCGGCAATCAGCCCCAGCATTTT.